Below, 21 T cell receptor beta chains from the same sample are listed, as sequenced in a study of T cell repertoires in cytomegalovirus infection. What these receptors recognize is not known. Each CDR3 protein gets one entry after TCRdb re-called the reads with MiXCR. This repertoire shows fewer than 1,000,000 distinct CDR3 sequences, around 30% found once; its top ten account for over 11%. This sample comprised cultured CD8+ T cells from PBMCs, obtained from culture after CMV antigen stimulation. These receptors were collected from a human donor in good health (CMV status not recorded). Some clones in this sample may be carry-over from other donors' samples.

This clonotype was counted at least ten times. The chain recombines TRBV6-2 or TRBV6-3 with TRBJ1-2; perhaps TRBD1 as D (6 bases). This CDR3 has 14 residues. Trimming pared 5 bases from V and 13 bases from J, leaving 23 bases between. Germline loops: CDR1 MNHEY, CDR2 SVGEGT. CDR3 amino acids: CASSPRGFLRVCTF. The DNA of the CDR3 is TGTGCCAGCAGTCCCAGGGGCTTTCTCCGCGTCTGCACCTTC.

For this clonotype: This may be a read error, as it is one base from a much larger clone. The chain joins TRBV7-4 to TRBJ2-7; D might be TRBD1 or TRBD2, each matching 5 bases. This CDR3 has 14 residues. Germline assignment: CDR1 SGHVT and CDR2 SQSDAQ. The CDR3 bases are TGTGCCAGCAGCCCCCGGGACGGTCCCTACGAGCCGTACTTC. It yields the protein CASSPRDGPYEPYF.

This clonotype turned up a few times. This chain connects TRBV15 to TRBJ1-3, with D possibly TRBD1 on 6 matching bases. The V end lost 5 bases, the J end lost 4 bases, and 15 bases lay between the germline ends. CDR3 length: 15 amino acids. Germline V gene data show CDR1 as LNHNV and CDR2 as YYDKDF (reference sequence). CDR3 sequence: CATSGDLGQGNTIYF. CDR3 nucleotide sequence: TGTGCCACCAGCGGGGATCTGGGACAAGGAAACACCATATATTTT.

This clonotype was seen at least ten times. V is TRBV7-8 and J is TRBJ2-7; the D gene is possibly TRBD2 (6 bases). V was cut by 7 bases and J by 7 bases, with 20 bases left in between. The CDR3 contains 14 residues. Germline values: CDR1 SGHVS, CDR2 FQNEAQ. Here the CDR3 DNA reads TGTGCCAGCACCCCAGGCGGGGTCGTATGGGAGCAGTACGTC. It encodes CASTPGGVVWEQYV.

This clonotype was seen only a few times. The junction shows a germline mismatch at one end, possibly a read error. CDR3 nucleotide sequence: TGTGCTAGCAGCCCGGAGGTCCGTCCCTCTGGAAACACCATATATTTT. Amino acid sequence: CASSPEVRPSGNTIYF. The V gene is TRBV7-7, the J gene TRBJ1-3; unclear D gene. The germline gives CDR1 SSHAT, CDR2 FNYEAQ (reference sequence). The CDR3 is 16 amino acids.

Points on this clonotype: A much bigger clone sits one base away, suggesting this may be a read error. The chain recombines TRBV9 with TRBJ1-4; D unclear. The germline V gene has CDR1 SGDLS and CDR2 YYNGEE. The CDR3 runs to 11 residues. The CDR3 DNA is TGTGCCAACAGCCCAGGAGGAAAACTGTTTTTT. Encoded protein: CANSPGGKLFF.

The chain recombines TRBV27 with TRBJ2-2; 13 bases line up with TRBD2. This CDR3 is built from 18 residues. Looked up from germline, CDR1 is MNHEY and CDR2 is SMNVEV (reference sequence). V shed 3 bases and J 5 bases; nucleotides not matched to a gene: 9. The CDR3 loop is CASSFWTSGGASTGELFF. The DNA for the CDR3 is TGTGCCAGCAGTTTTTGGACTAGCGGGGGCGCATCTACCGGGGAGCTGTTTTTT.

This rearrangement joins TRBV6-8 to TRBJ1-6; D is undetermined. The CDR3 has 14 amino acids. Trimming took 6 bases from V and 8 from J, leaving 14 bases between them. CDR1 is MNHGY, CDR2 SAAAGT, per germline. CDR3 sequence: CASSHGSRYSPLHF. CDR3 in DNA: TGTGCCAGCAGCCATGGAAGTAGATATTCACCCCTCCACTTT.

This clonotype has just a few counts. V gene TRBV2 combines with J gene TRBJ1-1, with no clear D. This CDR3 spans 14 amino acids. V was cut by 4 bases and J by 1 base, with 10 bases left in between. Germline loops: CDR1 SNHLY, CDR2 FYNNEI. This chain's CDR3 is CASSGPYSNTEAFF. In nucleotides, the CDR3 is TGTGCCAGCAGTGGACCCTACTCGAACACTGAAGCTTTCTTT.

The chain carries TRBV12-3 or TRBV12-4 and TRBJ2-6; D might be TRBD1 or TRBD2, each matching 7 bases. There are 16 residues in the CDR3. The ends were cut back, 5 bases at V and 4 bases at J, with 15 bases in the middle. CDR3 DNA: TGTGCCAGCAGTGGCCCAGGGGGGGACGGGGCCAACGTCCTGACTTTC. This encodes CASSGPGGDGANVLTF.

The CDR3 loop reads CASSTRTQGGADTQYF. CDR3 sequence (DNA): TGTGCCAGCAGCACAAGGACTCAGGGTGGGGCAGATACGCAGTATTTT. The V call is TRBV11-2, the J call TRBJ2-3, with D perhaps TRBD1 or TRBD2 (5 bases each). V was pared by 5 bases and J by 4 bases, with 19 bases between. The CDR3 sequence is 16 residues long. The germline V gene encodes CDR1 SGHAT and CDR2 FQNNGV.

The chain joins TRBV10-1 to TRBJ2-1; D gene ambiguous. Per germline, CDR1 WNHNN and CDR2 SYGVQD (reference sequence). The V and J ends lost 3 bases and 10 bases respectively, with 19 bases between them. This CDR3 has 15 residues. The CDR3 is CASSEGQSLTDEQFF. In nucleotides, the CDR3 is TGCGCCAGCAGTGAAGGGCAATCTTTAACGGACGAGCAGTTCTTC.

This clonotype was found a few times. The rearrangement links TRBV6-2 or TRBV6-3 to TRBJ2-7, with D possibly being TRBD1 (6 bases). V lost 0 bases and J 5 bases, leaving 17 bases between the germline ends. The CDR3 has 16 amino acids. The germline V gene has CDR1 MNHEY and CDR2 SVGEGT. The CDR3 coding sequence is TGTGCCAGCAGTTACTCGACGTACCGGACAGAGGACGAGCAGTACTTC. Its protein is CASSYSTYRTEDEQYF.

The chain uses TRBV7-9 and TRBJ1-5; D perhaps matches TRBD1 (6 bases). The CDR3 spans 16 residues. The germline gives CDR1 SEHNR, CDR2 FQNEAQ (reference sequence). The V end lost 5 bases, the J end lost 7 bases, and 21 bases lay between the germline ends. Here the CDR3 reads CASSPRGGVERQPQHF. CDR3 in DNA: TGTGCCAGCAGCCCCAGGGGCGGTGTGGAAAGGCAGCCCCAGCATTTT.

The chain recombines TRBV6-5 with TRBJ1-5, with D uncertain. The CDR3 length is 13 residues. Germline V gene data show CDR1 as MNHEY and CDR2 as SVGAGI. Trimming removed 5 bases at V and 7 bases at J, with 12 bases between. CDR3 in amino acids: CASSLTREQPQHF. CDR3 nucleotide sequence: TGTGCCAGCAGTCTGACCAGAGAGCAGCCCCAGCATTTT.

This clonotype turned up a few times. The chain has TRBV12-3 or TRBV12-4 and TRBJ2-6; D is unclear. V was cut by 8 bases and J by 3 bases, with 5 bases left in between. The CDR3 runs to 12 residues. The CDR3 loop reads CASLLGANVLTF. The CDR3 DNA reads TGTGCCAGCCTTCTTGGGGCCAACGTCCTGACTTTC.

The chain recombines TRBV12-5 with TRBJ2-2; a possible D gene is TRBD1 (6 bases). V lost 1 base to trimming and J lost 2 bases, with 14 bases between them. Looked up from germline, CDR1 is LGHNT and CDR2 is FRNRAP. The CDR3 runs to 17 residues. This CDR3 reads CASGLAPGQINTGELFF. Written as DNA, the CDR3 is TGTGCTAGTGGTTTGGCCCCCGGACAGATTAACACCGGGGAGCTGTTTTTT.

This clonotype is a singleton in its sample. The chain carries TRBV18 and TRBJ2-3; D is ambiguous. From germline, CDR1 is KGHSH and CDR2 LQKENI. CDR3 length equals 14 residues. V lost 1 base and J 4 bases, leaving 9 bases between the germline ends. DNA of the CDR3: TGTGCCAGCTCACCACATAGGGATGCAGATACGCAGTATTTT. Translated, it gives CASSPHRDADTQYF.

This chain links TRBV19 with TRBJ2-3; a weak D match, TRBD1 (6 bases). Per the germline V gene, CDR1 is LNHDA and CDR2 is SQIVND (reference sequence). The CDR3 has 13 amino acids. Trimming removed 3 bases from V and 7 bases from J, with 11 bases in between. CDR3 amino acids: CASSIKDSHTQYF. The CDR3 DNA is TGTGCCAGTAGTATCAAGGACAGTCATACGCAGTATTTT.

This clonotype was seen ten or more times. The V and J genes are TRBV7-2 and TRBJ1-6, with D perhaps matching TRBD1 (5 bases). V was trimmed by 7 bases and J by 3 bases, leaving 16 bases between them. The CDR3 covers 16 residues. Germline assignment: CDR1 SGHTA and CDR2 FQGNSA. For the CDR3, the DNA is TGTGCCAGCACCCCCGGCGGGGGGTACTATAATTCACCCCTCCACTTT. It encodes CASTPGGGYYNSPLHF.

The chain employs TRBV10-2 and TRBJ2-7, with a tentative D call TRBD2 (6 bases). The CDR3 sequence is 13 residues long. Germline assignment: CDR1 WSHSY and CDR2 SAAADI. Trimming stripped 3 bases from V and 5 bases from J, with 11 bases between. CDR3 sequence: CASSESGSDEQYV. In DNA, the CDR3 is TGCGCCAGCAGTGAAAGCGGGTCGGACGAGCAGTACGTC.